The present TCR beta chain was sequenced within a study of molecular identifiers for immune sequencing clone quantification. This CDR3 has 15 amino acids. The V end lost 2 bases, the J end lost 2 bases, and 11 bases lay between the germline ends. TCRdb re-derived calls from the PCR reads in MiXCR, one entry per CDR3 protein. The table shows around 480,000 distinct CDR3 sequences, with roughly a fifth occurring only once. This clonotype was seen a few times. This sequence originates from a human donor in good health. Some libraries in this study had Jurkat cell RNA spiked in. This chain links TRBV12-3 or TRBV12-4 with TRBJ2-3; no clear D. The sample taken for sequencing was naive CD8+ T cells from blood, with Jurkat cell RNA spiked in. Subset described: FACS-sorted CD8+CD4-CCR7+CD45RA+ naive T cells. The CDR3 coding sequence is TGTGCCAGCAGTTTATTTAAAGAAGACACAGATACGCAGTATTTT. It is translated as CASSLFKEDTDTQYF.